The T cell receptor (beta chain) under discussion was sequenced for a study of T cells in Graves' hyperthyroidism and ophthalmopathy. A note on this clonotype: The antigen is unknown. A much larger clone lies one base from this, so it may be a read error.

Ophthalmopathy patients had Clinical Activity Score at least 3, NOSPECS grade at least 4, duration under 3 months. On the basis of clinical symptoms, serum thyroxine and TRAb, thyroid ultrasound and orbital computed tomography, diagnoses were made. TCR beta CDR3 regions were amplified from RNA. An initial round of RT-PCR targeting the TCR CDR3 relied on the HTBI primer set. TCRdb re-called the multiplex PCR reads with MiXCR, one entry per CDR3 protein. This sample has fewer than 550,000 distinct CDR3 sequences; around 24% occur once, and the top ten carry around 11%. CDR3 size: 15 residues. CDR1 SGHDN and CDR2 FVKESK come from the germline V gene. Study findings and constraints: Most thyroid clonotypes with frequency above 0.001 were detected in blood.

The receptor's source is a woman in her twenties or thirties with Graves' ophthalmopathy. Sequencing used blood. V usage is TRBV14 and J usage is TRBJ2-5, with TRBD2 matching over 13 bases. DNA for the CDR3: TGTGTCAGCAGCCTGGGACTAGCGGGGAAAGAGACCCAGTACTTC. Its protein is CVSSLGLAGKETQYF.